This is a list of T cell receptor beta chains from one sample in a study of radiotherapy plus CTLA-4 blockade in lung cancer. Repertoires were generated with immunoSEQ multiplex PCR, while TCRdb's copy carries only in-frame clones and drops some. The table has roughly 50,000 clones, approximately 85% seen once. Specimen: peripheral blood, collected from a patient treated with radiotherapy plus ipilimumab. These receptors were taken from a human donor with non-small cell lung cancer whose response to radiotherapy plus ipilimumab could not be evaluated. The CDR3 runs from the conserved cysteine through the conserved F or W. The D gene is left open where the match is weak. Rows may omit the clone size; those that give it use once, few, many or a size class.

V: TRBV15; D: -; size: -; J: TRBJ1-2; CDR3: CATSGGSLQGYTF; DNA: TGTGCCACCAGCGGAGGGAGTCTGCAGGGCTACACCTTC
V: TRBV27; D: TRBD2; size: -; J: TRBJ2-1; CDR3: CASSSSGLGHNEQFF; DNA: TGTGCCAGCAGTTCTAGCGGTCTGGGACACAATGAGCAGTTCTTC
V: TRBV7-2; D: -; size: -; J: TRBJ1-3; CDR3: CASSLRTKSSGNTIYF; DNA: TGTGCCAGCAGCCTACGGACAAAAAGCTCTGGAAACACCATATATTTT
V: TRBV7-9; D: TRBD2; size: -; J: TRBJ2-1; CDR3: CASSRRLAGGNEQFF; DNA: TGTGCCAGCAGCCGACGGCTAGCGGGAGGGAATGAGCAGTTCTTC
V: TRBV18; D: -; size: -; J: TRBJ2-1; CDR3: CASSALAGDEQFF; DNA: TGTGCCAGCTCTGCGCTAGCTGGCGATGAGCAGTTCTTC
V: TRBV28; D: -; size: -; J: TRBJ2-7; CDR3: CASSFPLSYEQYF; DNA: TGTGCCAGCAGTTTCCCCTTATCCTACGAGCAGTACTTC
V: TRBV29-1; D: -; size: -; J: TRBJ2-2; CDR3: CSTRSGFGRDTGELFF; DNA: TGCAGCACCAGATCAGGGTTCGGCAGGGACACCGGGGAGCTGTTTTTT
V: TRBV6-5; D: TRBD1; size: -; J: TRBJ2-7; CDR3: CASSLGQGFRYEQYF; DNA: TGTGCCAGCAGCCTCGGACAGGGCTTTCGATACGAGCAGTACTTC
V: TRBV10-3; D: -; size: -; J: TRBJ2-4; CDR3: CAIREQGNKNIQYF; DNA: TGTGCCATCAGGGAACAGGGAAACAAAAACATTCAGTACTTC
V: TRBV7-9; D: TRBD1; size: -; J: TRBJ1-2; CDR3: CASSQGQWFNYGYTF; DNA: TGTGCCAGCAGCCAGGGACAGTGGTTTAACTATGGCTACACCTTC
V: TRBV7-9; D: TRBD2; size: once; J: TRBJ2-1; CDR3: CASRLAGYNEQFF; DNA: TGTGCCAGCAGACTAGCGGGCTACAATGAGCAGTTCTTC
V: TRBV11-3; D: TRBD2; size: -; J: TRBJ2-3; CDR3: CASSATSGSGHTQYF; DNA: TGTGCCAGCAGCGCGACTAGCGGGAGTGGCCATACGCAGTATTTT
V: TRBV27; D: TRBD2; size: -; J: TRBJ2-7; CDR3: CASSSIAGGPDEQYF; DNA: TGTGCCAGCAGTTCAATAGCGGGAGGGCCAGACGAGCAGTACTTC
V: TRBV5-2; D: -; size: few; J: TRBJ2-1; CDR3: CASSQGLAGANEQFF; DNA: TGTGCCAGCAGCCAAGGACTAGCGGGAGCCAATGAGCAGTTCTTC
V: TRBV7-9; D: TRBD1; size: -; J: TRBJ1-3; CDR3: CASSAHRGNSGNTIYF; DNA: TGTGCCAGCAGCGCCCACAGGGGTAACTCTGGAAACACCATATATTTT
V: TRBV7-2; D: TRBD2; size: -; J: TRBJ2-7; CDR3: CASSSPGLAGYEQYF; DNA: TGTGCCAGCAGTAGTCCGGGACTAGCGGGATACGAGCAGTACTTC